This T cell receptor beta chain came from a study of blood T cell repertoires in COVID-19. Study background: Specimens from acute and convalescent COVID-19 originated in the United States, Italy and Spain. T cells, B-cell-depleted T cells, or PBMCs supplied cDNA or gDNA.

Per germline, CDR1 GTSNPN and CDR2 SVGIG (reference sequence). Trimming removed 0 bases at V and 1 base at J, with 8 bases between. The CDR3 covers 14 residues. Authors' processing steps: Estimated nucleated cell counts came from reference gene primer amplification. Data came from immunoSEQ multiplex PCR; TCRdb stores just in-frame clones and leaves some out. V and J calls and clone size are given by that table; D and trimming were obtained from the DNA. The sample contains more than 110,000 clones, just under 90% of which appear only once. Sequences were obtained from peripheral blood. This receptor was taken from a woman of 80 years or more with acute or convalescent COVID-19. This chain connects TRBV30 to TRBJ2-3, with D unresolved. This CDR3 is CAWSVLTGTDTQYF. In nucleotides, the CDR3 is TGTGCCTGGAGTGTACTCACAGGCACAGATACGCAGTATTTT.